The clone carrying this T cell receptor (beta chain) was recorded at least ten times. The data originate from a study of T cell repertoires in cytomegalovirus infection. MiXCR, applied by TCRdb to the reads, yields one record per CDR3 protein. Here the sample spans about 360,000 distinct CDR3 sequences, around 18% being singletons. The germline V and J ends were trimmed by 1 base and 9 bases, with 13 bases remaining between them. The CDR3 has 14 residues. Germline V gene sequence: CDR1 SEHNR, CDR2 FQNEAQ (reference sequence). The chain employs TRBV7-9 and TRBJ1-5, with D perhaps matching TRBD1 (5 bases). The source is a human donor in good health (CMV status not recorded). Some clones in this sample may be carry-over from other donors' samples. The sequencing input was PBMCs. CDR3 in amino acids: CASSLGAGGSPQHF. The CDR3 DNA reads as TGTGCCAGCAGCTTAGGGGCTGGGGGATCGCCCCAGCATTTT.